This T cell receptor (beta chain) is from a study of breast tumors, draining lymph nodes, adjacent tissues. Findings and limits, study-wide: Compared with basal-like, luminal-like tumors shared significantly more repertoire with nontumor tissue. Tumor T cell lymph node origin was a supported hypothesis, not proven.

Axillary draining lymph nodes of breast cancer patients supplied the node samples. The length of the CDR3 is 18 residues. Germline V lookup: CDR1 SNHLY, CDR2 FYNNEI. TCRdb called the multiplex PCR reads again in MiXCR, with one record for every CDR3 protein. Found here are over 200,000 distinct CDR3 sequences, about 34% of them singletons; the top ten hold around 1.5%. Of note for this clonotype: Its antigen remains unknown. The junction shows a germline mismatch at one end, possibly a read error.

Input material: axillary lymph node tissue. The chain uses TRBV2 and TRBJ2-1; D unclear. The source of this sequence is a female donor with breast cancer. Some clones in this sample may be carry-over from other donors' samples. CDR3 DNA sequence: TGTGCCAGCAGTTTTATCCCACCTCGAACCCGGAGCTACAATGAGCACTTCTTC. Encoded protein: CASSFIPPRTRSYNEHFF. Full variable domain (outside the CDR3, taken from reference TRBV2 and TRBJ2-1): EPEVTQTPSHQVTQMGQEVILRCVPISNHLYFYWYRQILGQKVEFLVSFYNNEISEKSEIFDDQFSVERPDGSNFTLKIRSTKLEDSAMYFCASSFIPPRTRSYNEHFFGPGTRLTVL.